Listed below are T cell receptor beta chains from one sample, sequenced in a study of response to subunit inactivated influenza vaccine. TCRdb analysed the RT-PCR reads with MiXCR anew, one entry per CDR3 protein. The data hold more than 700,000 distinct CDR3 sequences, with 21% observed a single time. The sample was PBMCs from blood, taken less than 6 days after vaccination. The receptor set was obtained from a man aged 50 to 60 who received an inactivated influenza vaccine. Both conserved end residues are trimmed from each CDR3.

J gene: TRBJ2-2
V gene: TRBV25-1
CDR3 protein: ASRATRDLVGELF

J gene: TRBJ1-5
V gene: TRBV28
CDR3 protein: ASSYLSNNQPQH

J gene: TRBJ2-1
V gene: TRBV5-1
CDR3 protein: ASSSLPPDSTYNEQF

J gene: TRBJ2-5
V gene: TRBV5-1
CDR3 protein: ASSLDPAKGGQY

J gene: TRBJ1-4
V gene: TRBV13
CDR3 protein: ASSLGTSEKLF

J gene: TRBJ1-1
V gene: TRBV6-2/TRBV6-3
CDR3 protein: ASSPPRGLKTEAF

J gene: TRBJ2-1
V gene: TRBV12-3/TRBV12-4
CDR3 protein: ASSLSGPRKYNEQF

J gene: TRBJ2-3
V gene: TRBV20-1
CDR3 protein: SAFDRRTTDTQY

J gene: TRBJ2-1
V gene: TRBV20-1
CDR3 protein: SARVGSNSYNEQF

J gene: TRBJ2-2
V gene: TRBV20-1
CDR3 protein: SARDLGTGGRAGELF

J gene: TRBJ2-2
V gene: TRBV6-2/TRBV6-3
CDR3 protein: ASSYRRTGAGTGELF

J gene: TRBJ2-5
V gene: TRBV4-1
CDR3 protein: ASSQVLVGQETQY

J gene: TRBJ2-3
V gene: TRBV4-3
CDR3 protein: ASSQDSVSGGLAGDHTQY

J gene: TRBJ1-4
V gene: TRBV12-3/TRBV12-4
CDR3 protein: ASSLGDRGRVEKLF

J gene: TRBJ2-3
V gene: TRBV5-1
CDR3 protein: ASATSGRHTDTQY

J gene: TRBJ2-3
V gene: TRBV5-1
CDR3 protein: ASSPLGGQTYTDTQY

J gene: TRBJ2-3
V gene: TRBV4-2
CDR3 protein: ASSQDRLDTDTQY

J gene: TRBJ2-1
V gene: TRBV10-3
CDR3 protein: AISYHRDGNNEQF

J gene: TRBJ2-7
V gene: TRBV5-5
CDR3 protein: ASSRGQSTYEQY

J gene: TRBJ2-3
V gene: TRBV29-1
CDR3 protein: SVELLAGATDTQY

J gene: TRBJ1-3
V gene: TRBV10-3
CDR3 protein: AISESTENTIY

J gene: TRBJ2-7
V gene: TRBV29-1
CDR3 protein: SAQGLASSYEQY

J gene: TRBJ1-2
V gene: TRBV4-1
CDR3 protein: ASSQEASPNYGYT

J gene: TRBJ2-7
V gene: TRBV5-1
CDR3 protein: ASSLGPGQGTSEQY

J gene: TRBJ2-5
V gene: TRBV11-2
CDR3 protein: ASSWGTSRGETQY

J gene: TRBJ2-7
V gene: TRBV20-1
CDR3 protein: SVSGWGTSDEQY

J gene: TRBJ2-7
V gene: TRBV6-5
CDR3 protein: ASSYSPGAGAASEQY

J gene: TRBJ1-1
V gene: TRBV6-5
CDR3 protein: ASSYGGSGGGTEAF

J gene: TRBJ2-1
V gene: TRBV5-1
CDR3 protein: ASSLGGRAVNEQF

J gene: TRBJ2-7
V gene: TRBV2
CDR3 protein: ASSEGGLPYEQY

J gene: TRBJ2-1
V gene: TRBV7-2
CDR3 protein: ASSLLGTSNEQF

J gene: TRBJ2-1
V gene: TRBV28
CDR3 protein: ASSHPTSGHNEQF

J gene: TRBJ2-5
V gene: TRBV7-9
CDR3 protein: ASSLTGGFETQY

J gene: TRBJ1-4
V gene: TRBV10-3
CDR3 protein: AISEFREKLF

J gene: TRBJ1-1
V gene: TRBV6-5
CDR3 protein: ASSYRGRRTEAF

J gene: TRBJ2-2
V gene: TRBV27
CDR3 protein: ASSMREGAGELF

J gene: TRBJ2-5
V gene: TRBV5-1
CDR3 protein: ASLPSPGQETQY